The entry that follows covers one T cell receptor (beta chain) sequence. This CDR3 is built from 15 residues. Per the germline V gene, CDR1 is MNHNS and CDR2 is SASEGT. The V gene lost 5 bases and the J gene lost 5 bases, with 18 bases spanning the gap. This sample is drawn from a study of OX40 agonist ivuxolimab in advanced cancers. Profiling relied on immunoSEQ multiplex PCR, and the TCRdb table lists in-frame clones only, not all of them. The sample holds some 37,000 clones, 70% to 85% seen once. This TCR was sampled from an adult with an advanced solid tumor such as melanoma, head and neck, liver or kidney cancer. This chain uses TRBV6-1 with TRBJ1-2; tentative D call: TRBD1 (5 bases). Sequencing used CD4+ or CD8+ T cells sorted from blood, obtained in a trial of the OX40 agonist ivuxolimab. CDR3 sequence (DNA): TGTGCCAGCAGTTTAAGCAGGGTTTCGGCATATGGCTACACCTTC. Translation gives CASSLSRVSAYGYTF.